Sequencing of this T cell receptor beta chain was carried out in a study of blood T cell repertoires in COVID-19. About the research overall: Acute and convalescent COVID-19 samples came from the United States, Italy and Spain. T cells, B-cell-depleted T cells, or PBMCs supplied cDNA or gDNA.

V lost 1 base, J lost 0 bases, and 2 bases stayed unmatched. CDR3 size: 15 residues. Germline-derived CDR1 and CDR2 are LGHDT and YNNKEL (reference sequence). In the study's own analysis: Estimated nucleated cell counts came from reference gene primer amplification. The data were produced by immunoSEQ multiplex PCR, yet TCRdb's version contains in-frame clones alone and is incomplete. Clone size and V and J calls were adopted from that table, with D and trimming inferred from the DNA. The sample has a few hundred thousand clones; more than 80% are singletons. Sequencing used peripheral blood. This sequence joins TRBV3-1 (or the pseudogene TRBV3-2) and TRBJ2-7, with 8 bases that match TRBD1. The receptor was isolated from a woman aged 80 or over with acute or convalescent COVID-19. The CDR3 coding sequence is TGTGCCAGCAGCCAAGTAACAGGGGGCTCCTACGAGCAGTACTTC. Translated, it gives CASSQVTGGSYEQYF.